The rows below give T cell receptor beta chains drawn from one sample of a study of technical replicates of blood from several donors. The protocol was immunoSEQ multiplex PCR, while the TCRdb copy is restricted to in-frame clones and leaves out a portion. The sample contains 60,000 to 65,000 clones, around 85% of which appear only once. Sequenced input: PBMCs. The receptors stem from a human donor in good health. Some clones in this sample may be carry-over from other donors' samples. CDR3s include the opening cysteine and the closing phenylalanine or tryptophan. Each record gives: clone size, V gene, D gene, J gene, CDR3 DNA, CDR3 protein. A D gene is named only where the DNA matches it firmly. Part of the rows lack a size; the others show once, few, many or a class for expanded clones.

.,TRBV7-9,.,TRBJ1-2,TGTGCCAGCAGCTTAGAAGGGGTTTCCTATGGCTACACCTTC,CASSLEGVSYGYTF
.,TRBV6-5,.,TRBJ1-5,TGTGCCAGCAGTTACGACGGGGTTAGCAATCAGCCCCAGCATTTT,CASSYDGVSNQPQHF
.,TRBV12-5,TRBD1,TRBJ2-7,TGTGCTAGTGGGAGGGGACAGGGGTCCTACGAGCAGTACTTC,CASGRGQGSYEQYF
.,TRBV28,TRBD2,TRBJ2-2,TGTGCCAGCAGTTTGGGCGGGAGGGCCGGGACCGGGGAGCTGTTTTTT,CASSLGGRAGTGELFF
.,TRBV7-2,TRBD2,TRBJ2-7,TGTGCCAGCAGCTGGTCTAGCGGGCCCTACGAGCAGTACTTC,CASSWSSGPYEQYF
.,TRBV4-3,TRBD1,TRBJ1-6,TGCGCCAGCAGCCAAGAGAGAGGACAGGGGGCCCTCCACTTT,CASSQERGQGALHF
once,TRBV19,.,TRBJ2-5,TGTGCCAGTAGTACCGGACGGGGCCAAGAGACCCAGTACTTC,CASSTGRGQETQYF
.,TRBV7-8,.,TRBJ1-1,TGTGCCAGCAGCCCCTTAGAGGCAGGGCTTGAAGCTTTCTTT,CASSPLEAGLEAFF
.,TRBV7-2,TRBD1,TRBJ2-7,TGTGCCAGCAGCTTAGAGACAGGGTTGGCCTACGAGCAGTACTTC,CASSLETGLAYEQYF
.,TRBV12-5,TRBD1,TRBJ2-2,TGTGCTAGTGGCCTGGGACAGGGGGGGAACACCGGGGAGCTGTTTTTT,CASGLGQGGNTGELFF
.,TRBV6-5,TRBD1,TRBJ2-7,TGTGCCAGCGCTATACAAAGGGGGCGCGTCTACGAGCAGTACTTC,CASAIQRGRVYEQYF
.,TRBV1,.,TRBJ2-1,TGCACCAGCAGCCAAGAAATAGCGGGAGGCGACAACAATGAGCAGTTCTTC,CTSSQEIAGGDNNEQFF
.,TRBV5-1,.,TRBJ2-5,TGCGCCAGCAGCTCCGACCTACGGGGACAAGAGACCCAGTACTTC,CASSSDLRGQETQYF
.,TRBV7-9,.,TRBJ2-1,TGTGCCAGCAGCTACAGGGTGGATGAGCAGTTCTTC,CASSYRVDEQFF
.,TRBV29-1,.,TRBJ2-2,TGCAGCGTCGGCAAGGCGGTGGGGGAGCTGTTTTTT,CSVGKAVGELFF
.,TRBV2,.,TRBJ1-1,TGTGCCAGCAGTGGACAGCCGAACACTGAAGCTTTCTTT,CASSGQPNTEAFF
.,TRBV7-9,TRBD2,TRBJ2-7,TGTGCCAGCAGCCCCGGCGGACTAGCGGAAACCTACGAGCAGTACTTC,CASSPGGLAETYEQYF
.,TRBV10-1,.,TRBJ1-2,TGCGCCAGCAGGTACAGGGTGAACTATGGCTACACCTTC,CASRYRVNYGYTF
.,TRBV18,.,TRBJ1-3,TGTGCCAGCTCACGGCAGAAATCTGGAAACACCATATATTTT,CASSRQKSGNTIYF
once,TRBV18,.,TRBJ2-5,TGTGCCAGCTCACCCACAGCCCAAGAGACCCAGTACTTC,CASSPTAQETQYF
.,TRBV7-2,.,TRBJ2-7,TGTGCCAGCAGTCCCTCTGCCAGGGAGCAGTACTTC,CASSPSAREQYF
.,TRBV7-3,TRBD2,TRBJ2-1,TGTGCCAGCAGCCCTACTAGCGGGGGGGCCCCTGAGCAGTTCTTC,CASSPTSGGAPEQFF
.,TRBV5-4,.,TRBJ1-2,TGTGCCAGCAGACCAGATCCTTCTAACTATGGCTACACCTTC,CASRPDPSNYGYTF
once,TRBV5-6,.,TRBJ2-3,TGTGCCAGCAGCCCGGGACAACATACGCAGTATTTT,CASSPGQHTQYF
once,TRBV25-1,.,TRBJ2-5,TGTGCCAGCAGTGATGCCAGTTTCGGCGGAAGGGGGACCCAGTACTTC,CASSDASFGGRGTQYF
.,TRBV7-9,.,TRBJ1-4,TGTGCCAGCAGCACCGGGACAACAACTAATGAAAAACTGTTTTTT,CASSTGTTTNEKLFF
.,TRBV6-5,TRBD2,TRBJ2-3,TGTGCCAGCTTACCGCGGGGGGGCCGTAATACGCAGTATTTT,CASLPRGGRNTQYF
.,TRBV30,.,TRBJ1-6,TGTGCCTGGGTGAAAAACAGGGATAATTCACCCCTCCACTTT,CAWVKNRDNSPLHF
.,TRBV7-2,.,TRBJ2-1,TGTGCCAGCAGCTTTGGGGGCCTTGGCGCCTACAATGAGCAGTTCTTC,CASSFGGLGAYNEQFF
.,TRBV19,.,TRBJ2-7,TGTGCCAGTGACGGGGACAATACAGGGATCCACGAGCAGTACTTC,CASDGDNTGIHEQYF